The 30 T cell receptor beta chains below were found in one sample sequenced in a study of shared clonotypes between healthy human individuals. Some clones are missing from TCRdb's copy, which holds only in-frame ones; the method was immunoSEQ multiplex PCR. The sample lists roughly 700,000 clones; about 90% were seen once. Sample: memory CD8+ T cells from PBMCs. Subset of the sample: CD45RO+ cells pooled with CCR7-negative TemRA cells. Receptors were obtained from a man aged 18 to 29 in good health. Some clones in this sample may be carry-over from other donors' samples.

The genes are TRBV5-6 and TRBJ1-4; 11 bases map to TRBD1. Trimming removed 4 bases from V and 1 base from J; junction bases left unmatched: 3. This CDR3 comprises 16 residues. From germline, CDR1 is SGHDT and CDR2 YYEEEE. This CDR3 is CASSAGTGGTNEKLFF. The DNA of the CDR3 is TGTGCCAGCAGCGCCGGGACAGGGGGAACTAATGAAAAACTGTTTTTT.

Only one count was recorded for this clone. The chain has TRBV7-9 and TRBJ2-7, with a tentative D call TRBD2 (6 bases). The CDR3 extends over 15 amino acids. Germline values: CDR1 SEHNR, CDR2 FQNEAQ (reference sequence). Trimming shortened V by 4 bases and J by 2 bases, and 15 bases separated the two germline ends. CDR3 bases: TGTGCCAGCAGCTCCCGGCGGGAAGGTACCTACGAGCAGTACTTC. Encoded protein: CASSSRREGTYEQYF.

This clone was counted at least ten times. Additional DNA sequences in this sample encode the identical CDR3. The chain carries TRBV2 and TRBJ2-7; possibly TRBD1 for D (6 bases). Germline CDR1 and CDR2: SNHLY and FYNNEI. V lost 5 bases and J 3 bases, leaving 11 bases between the germline ends. The CDR3 is made up of 13 amino acids. The CDR3 region has the DNA TGTGCCAGCAGTAGGACAGTTTACTACGAGCAGTACTTC. Translating it yields CASSRTVYYEQYF.

This sequence joins TRBV11-2 and TRBJ2-7; 8 nucleotides agree with TRBD1. CDR1 and CDR2 from the germline V gene are SGHAT and FQNNGV. The V gene end was trimmed by 1 base and the J gene end by 7 bases; junction bases not matched to a gene: 6. The CDR3 covers 14 residues. The CDR3 reads CASSLGTGGWEQYF. CDR3 DNA sequence: TGTGCCAGCAGCTTAGGTACAGGGGGTTGGGAGCAGTACTTC.

This clone was recorded a few times. CDR3 loop: CASSFATNEKLFF. In nucleotides, the CDR3 is TGTGCCAGCAGCTTTGCAACTAATGAAAAACTGTTTTTT. This chain links TRBV7-9 with TRBJ1-4; D uncertain. Germline V gene data show CDR1 as SEHNR and CDR2 as FQNEAQ (reference sequence). The CDR3 has 13 amino acids. Trimming pared 3 bases from V and 0 bases from J, leaving 2 bases between.

The chain recombines TRBV6-5 with TRBJ2-1; D gene uncertain. V dropped 2 bases and J dropped 5 bases, with 16 bases sitting between them. CDR1 and CDR2 (germline): MNHEY, SVGAGI. This CDR3 contains 16 residues. CDR3 DNA sequence: TGTGCCAGCAGTTACCCTCCGGAAGGGTCTGACAATGAGCAGTTCTTC. Protein sequence: CASSYPPEGSDNEQFF.

This chain links TRBV29-1 with TRBJ1-2, with no clear D. Trimming stripped 4 bases from V and 5 bases from J, with 11 bases between. This CDR3 is 12 amino acids long. Germline V CDR1 and CDR2: SQVTM, ANQGSEA. The CDR3: CSVVLLGYGYTF. CDR3 nucleotides: TGCAGCGTTGTCCTCTTAGGGTATGGCTACACCTTC.

The V gene is TRBV19, the J gene TRBJ1-1, with D maybe TRBD1 (6 bases). Germline CDR1 is LNHDA and CDR2 is SQIVND (reference sequence). Trimming removed 5 bases from V and 7 bases from J, with 17 bases in between. This CDR3 is built from 14 residues. CDR3 coding DNA: TGTGCCAGTAGTCCCTGGGCCGGGGGCGGTGAAGCTTTCTTT. Translated: CASSPWAGGGEAFF.

This chain links TRBV9 with TRBJ2-3; tentatively, D is TRBD2 (6 bases). V was shortened by 4 bases and J by 2 bases, with 14 bases between the two germline ends. The CDR3 has 15 residues. Germline loops: CDR1 SGDLS, CDR2 YYNGEE. The CDR3 coding sequence is TGTGCCAGCAGCCCCCTAGCGAGACCCACAGATACGCAGTATTTT. It yields the protein CASSPLARPTDTQYF.

This clone was picked up one time. V gene TRBV19 combines with J gene TRBJ2-3; 15 bases are a match to TRBD2. Germline V lookup: CDR1 LNHDA, CDR2 SQIVND (reference sequence). The CDR3 totals 22 residues. Trimming took 5 bases from V and 3 from J; bases not matched to a gene: 21. In nucleotides, the CDR3 is TGTGCCAGTAGTCCCCGACGGCTACCGGGACTAGCGGGAGGAAAACGAACAGATACGCAGTATTTT. Translation gives CASSPRRLPGLAGGKRTDTQYF.

The chain is built from TRBV28 and TRBJ1-1; the D is unclear. Between the trimmed V and J ends, which lost 1 base and 0 bases, there was a span of 12 bases. Germline V CDR1 and CDR2: MDHEN, SYDVKM. This CDR3 has 16 amino acids. The CDR3 bases are TGTGCCAGCAGTTTATCTTATATGCAGGTGAACACTGAAGCTTTCTTT. Its translation: CASSLSYMQVNTEAFF.

The rearrangement joins TRBV9 to TRBJ2-1, with a possible D match to TRBD1 (7 bases). The germline V and J ends were trimmed by 0 bases and 6 bases, with 13 bases remaining between them. The CDR3 is 15 amino acids. Germline V CDR1 and CDR2: SGDLS, YYNGEE. This CDR3 is CASSVETRGLNEQFF. The CDR3 region has the DNA TGTGCCAGCAGCGTAGAGACTAGGGGGCTCAATGAGCAGTTCTTC.

V and J are TRBV11-3 and TRBJ2-7, with a tentative D call TRBD2 (5 bases). Looked up from germline, CDR1 is SGHNT and CDR2 is YENEEA. This CDR3 is built from 13 residues. Trimming cost V 4 bases and J 3 bases, with 10 bases left between them. In DNA form, the CDR3 reads TGTGCCAGCAGCTATAGAGGGAACTACGAGCAGTACTTC. Its protein product is CASSYRGNYEQYF.

This CDR3 is CASSWVGSNTEAFF. The DNA of the CDR3 is TGTGCCAGCAGTTGGGTTGGTTCGAACACTGAAGCTTTCTTT. This chain connects TRBV27 to TRBJ1-1, with no clear D. CDR3 length: 14 amino acids. CDR1 and CDR2 (germline): MNHEY, SMNVEV (reference sequence). The ends were cut back, 4 bases at V and 1 base at J, with 10 bases in the middle.

The chain recombines TRBV7-9 with TRBJ2-1; tentative D call: TRBD1 (5 bases). Trimming took off 4 bases at V and 7 bases at J, with 23 bases between the two ends. The CDR3 sequence is 17 residues long. Germline assignment: CDR1 SEHNR and CDR2 FQNEAQ (reference sequence). The CDR3 DNA reads as TGTGCCAGCAGCTCCCTTCCCCGGACAACTCCAGGGAATGAGCAGTTCTTC. Translation: CASSSLPRTTPGNEQFF.

The V call is TRBV4-1, the J call TRBJ1-5; D possibly corresponds to TRBD1 (6 bases). Germline V gives CDR1 MGHRA, CDR2 YSYEKL. Trimming left V 0 bases short and J 4 bases short, with 7 bases between. The CDR3 sequence is 14 residues long. The CDR3 reads CASSQERGNQPQHF. Written as DNA, the CDR3 is TGCGCCAGCAGCCAAGAAAGGGGGAATCAGCCCCAGCATTTT.

The CDR3 sequence is CASSLYGSNSYEQYF. The CDR3 DNA reads TGCGCCAGCAGCTTGTATGGGTCAAACTCCTACGAGCAGTACTTC. This sequence joins TRBV5-1 and TRBJ2-7, with D unresolved. Germline CDR1 SGHRS, CDR2 YFSETQ. This CDR3 has 15 amino acids. Trimming stripped 1 base from V and 0 bases from J, with 11 bases between.

The chain couples TRBV27 to TRBJ1-4; D is uncertain. Looked up from germline, CDR1 is MNHEY and CDR2 is SMNVEV (reference sequence). The CDR3 length is 13 residues. With 8 bases removed from V and 6 bases from J, the gap between germline ends came to 13 bases. The CDR3 loop reads CASSGVRDEKLFF. CDR3 coding DNA: TGTGCCAGCTCTGGGGTCCGGGATGAAAAACTGTTTTTT.

A remark on this clone: Other DNA sequences within the sample encode an identical CDR3. The chain uses TRBV19 and TRBJ2-1; D is ambiguous. Trimming removed 1 base at V and 0 bases at J, with 4 bases between. The germline gives CDR1 LNHDA, CDR2 SQIVND (reference sequence). The CDR3 has 14 amino acids. The CDR3 DNA reads TGTGCCAGTAGTATAGCTCTCTCCTACAATGAGCAGTTCTTC. Protein product: CASSIALSYNEQFF. Complete variable domain (other parts from reference TRBV19 and TRBJ2-1): DGGITQSPKYLFRKEGQNVTLSCEQNLNHDAMYWYRQDPGQGLRLIYYSQIVNDFQKGDIAEGYSVSREKKESFPLTVTSAQKNPTAFYLCASSIALSYNEQFFGPGTRLTVL.

This clone has just one count. The gene calls are TRBV7-6 and TRBJ2-2, with TRBD1 matching over 10 bases. In germline, CDR1 is SGHVS, CDR2 FNYEAQ. J was trimmed by 3 bases and V by 8 bases; bases with no gene match: 12. This CDR3 comprises 17 residues. The CDR3 DNA follows: TGTGCCAGCTGGGGTTCTGCCGGGACAGGGGACACCGGGGAGCTGTTTTTT. As protein: CASWGSAGTGDTGELFF.

This chain links TRBV9 with TRBJ2-1, with a tentative D call TRBD2 (6 bases). CDR1 and CDR2 (germline): SGDLS, YYNGEE. The CDR3 sequence is 12 residues long. The V and J ends lost 3 bases and 10 bases respectively, with 11 bases between them. CDR3 in amino acids: CASSALAGEQFF. In DNA, the CDR3 is TGTGCCAGCAGCGCTCTGGCGGGGGAGCAGTTCTTC.

The chain has TRBV27 and TRBJ2-1; D perhaps matches TRBD1 (6 bases). The CDR3 totals 15 residues. Looked up from germline, CDR1 is MNHEY and CDR2 is SMNVEV (reference sequence). V was pared by 4 bases and J by 8 bases, with 18 bases between. Here the CDR3 DNA reads TGTGCCAGCAGTTCTCCCCCTGGGGGCTTAGATGAGCAGTTCTTC. This gives the protein CASSSPPGGLDEQFF.

The J gene is TRBJ2-3, the V gene TRBV29-1; TRBD2 agrees at 9 bases. CDR1 is SQVTM, CDR2 ANQGSEA, per germline. The CDR3 is 15 residues long. The ends lost 7 bases at V and 2 bases at J; junction bases unmatched: 10. CDR3 protein: CSAPLTSGYTDTQYF. The CDR3, as DNA: TGCAGCGCTCCCCTGACTAGCGGATACACAGATACGCAGTATTTT.

The genes are TRBV9 and TRBJ1-5; tentative D call: TRBD1 (5 bases). The CDR3 totals 15 residues. The germline V gene has CDR1 SGDLS and CDR2 YYNGEE. V was clipped by 0 bases and J by 5 bases, with 12 bases between them. The CDR3 region is CASSVDGASHQPQHF. Written as DNA, the CDR3 is TGTGCCAGCAGCGTAGACGGGGCGTCTCATCAGCCCCAGCATTTT.

This rearrangement joins TRBV12-5 to TRBJ2-7, with no clear D. Trimming pared 6 bases from V and 3 bases from J, leaving 24 bases between. The germline V gene encodes CDR1 LGHNT and CDR2 FRNRAP. This CDR3 spans 17 amino acids. The CDR3 DNA reads TGTGCTAGTGGCCTCTACGGACCGACCGAGGAACACTACGAGCAGTACTTC. Protein: CASGLYGPTEEHYEQYF. Looking up the rest from reference TRBV12-5 and TRBJ2-7 gives the full variable domain: DARVTQTPRHKVTEMGQEVTMRCQPILGHNTVFWYRQTMMQGLELLAYFRNRAPLDDSGMPKDRFSAEMPDATLATLKIQPSEPRDSAVYFCASGLYGPTEEHYEQYFGPGTRLTVT.

This chain connects TRBV6-5 to TRBJ2-3; TRBD1 or TRBD2 may be the D gene (5 bases each). The CDR3 sequence is 15 residues long. Trimming stripped 2 bases from V and 4 bases from J, with 13 bases between. Per the germline V gene, CDR1 is MNHEY and CDR2 is SVGAGI. CDR3 nucleotide sequence: TGTGCCAGCAGTTACGAGGGGTCCCAGGCAGATACGCAGTATTTT. Its translation is CASSYEGSQADTQYF.

The V and J genes are TRBV5-1 and TRBJ2-7, with TRBD2 matching 9 bases. The CDR3 spans 15 residues. CDR1 is SGHRS, CDR2 YFSETQ, per germline. V was pared by 5 bases and J by 0 bases, with 6 bases of the junction left unmatched. As DNA, the CDR3 is TGCGCCAGCAGACCGACTAGCGGATACTCCTACGAGCAGTACTTC. Its translation is CASRPTSGYSYEQYF.

V gene TRBV9 combines with J gene TRBJ2-3, with 7 nucleotides matching TRBD1. CDR1 SGDLS and CDR2 YYNGEE come from the germline V gene. Trimming took 4 bases from V and 4 from J; bases not matched to a gene: 9. The length of the CDR3 is 15 residues. DNA for the CDR3: TGTGCCAGCAGCAATCGAGGGGGCGAGCCAGATACGCAGTATTTT. It codes for CASSNRGGEPDTQYF.

V is TRBV29-1 and J is TRBJ1-4; 7 bases are shared with TRBD1. The V gene's germline CDR1 is SQVTM and CDR2 ANQGSEA. After removal of 5 bases from V and 0 bases from J, the junction contained 6 bases not matched to a gene. The CDR3 is 15 residues long. Here the CDR3 reads CSVLDRVATNEKLFF. The CDR3 DNA sequence: TGCAGCGTTCTCGACAGGGTTGCAACTAATGAAAAACTGTTTTTT. Full variable domain (rest looked up from reference TRBV29-1 and TRBJ1-4): SAVISQKPSRDICQRGTSLTIQCQVDSQVTMMFWYRQQPGQSLTLIATANQGSEATYESGFVIDKFPISRPNLTFSTLTVSNMSPEDSSIYLCSVLDRVATNEKLFFGSGTQLSVL.

V and J are TRBV12-2 and TRBJ1-1; the table's D gene call, TRBD1, was not cross checked with the DNA. TRBV12-2 is a pseudogene. The CDR3 is 19 residues long. This chain's CDR3 is CASRLVKSPGREVSTEAFF. The CDR3 DNA sequence: TGTGCAAGTCGCTTAGTAAAGAGTCCAGGGCGAGAGGTGAGCACTGAAGCTTTCTTT.